This T cell receptor beta chain was documented in a study of control samples from healthy donors and cancer patients. The assay was immunoSEQ multiplex PCR, and TCRdb's table has in-frame clones only and misses some. Of 120,000 to 150,000 clones in the sample, about nine tenths were seen once. Looked up from germline, CDR1 is SGHDT and CDR2 is YYEEEE. The V and J ends lost 0 bases and 1 base respectively, with 8 bases between them. The CDR3 length is 15 residues. V and J are TRBV5-6 and TRBJ2-1, with D perhaps matching TRBD1 or TRBD2 (6 bases each). The sample consisted of blood. The TCR sequence derives from a man younger than 40 in good health. The CDR3 spells CASSLVGGSYNEQFF. In DNA, the CDR3 is TGTGCCAGCAGCTTGGTAGGGGGGTCCTACAATGAGCAGTTCTTC.